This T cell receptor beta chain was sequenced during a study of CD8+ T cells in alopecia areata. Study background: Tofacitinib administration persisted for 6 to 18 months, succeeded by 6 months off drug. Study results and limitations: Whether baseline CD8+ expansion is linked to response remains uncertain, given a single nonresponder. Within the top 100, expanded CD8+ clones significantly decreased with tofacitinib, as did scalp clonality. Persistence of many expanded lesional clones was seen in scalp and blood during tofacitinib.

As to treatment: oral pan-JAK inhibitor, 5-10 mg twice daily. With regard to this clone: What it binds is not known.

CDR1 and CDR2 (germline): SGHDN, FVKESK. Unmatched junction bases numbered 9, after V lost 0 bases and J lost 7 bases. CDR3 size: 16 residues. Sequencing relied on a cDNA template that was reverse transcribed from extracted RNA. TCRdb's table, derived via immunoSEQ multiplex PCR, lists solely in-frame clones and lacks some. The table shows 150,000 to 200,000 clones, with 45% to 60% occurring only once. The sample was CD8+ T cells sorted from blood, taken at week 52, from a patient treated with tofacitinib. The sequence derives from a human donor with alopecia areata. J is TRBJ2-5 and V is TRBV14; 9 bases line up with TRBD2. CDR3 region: CASSQDAGGTLGTQYF. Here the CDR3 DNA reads TGTGCCAGCAGCCAAGATGCGGGGGGGACCCTCGGGACCCAGTACTTC.